Following are 30 T cell receptor beta chains from one sample sequenced in a study of T cells in Graves' hyperthyroidism and ophthalmopathy. From RNA transcripts, TCR beta CDR3 regions were amplified. In the first-round RT-PCR of the TCR CDR3, the HTBI primer set was used. TCRdb re-analysed the multiplex PCR reads in MiXCR, keeping a single row per CDR3 protein. Of approximately 590,000 distinct CDR3 sequences listed, less than 20% are singletons. The sample consisted of blood. These receptors all come from a woman in her 30s with Graves' hyperthyroidism.

The sample holds many counts of this clonotype. The CDR3 loop reads CASSLGASSTDTQYF. The CDR3 DNA reads TGTGCCAGCAGTTTGGGCGCGTCTAGCACAGATACGCAGTATTTT. The genes are TRBV28 and TRBJ2-3; D gene ambiguous. Per the germline V gene, CDR1 is MDHEN and CDR2 is SYDVKM. The ends were cut back, 3 bases at V and 0 bases at J, with 10 bases in the middle. CDR3 size: 15 residues.

Details on this clonotype: A much larger clone differs from this one at a single base, so this may be a read error. V is TRBV7-9 and J is TRBJ2-5, with 8 bases fitting TRBD1. Germline-derived CDR1 and CDR2 are SEHNR and FQNEAQ (reference sequence). The CDR3 has 15 residues. Trimming cost V 5 bases and J 2 bases; bases outside gene matches: 7. Written as DNA, the CDR3 is TGTGCCAGCAGCCGGACAGGGAACAAACAAGAGACCCAGTACTTC. Translated: CASSRTGNKQETQYF.

This clonotype was observed at least ten times. This chain uses TRBV7-3 with TRBJ2-7, with 8 bases aligning to TRBD2. Per the germline V gene, CDR1 is SGHTA and CDR2 is FQGTGA. This CDR3 has 15 amino acids. Trimming at V came to 2 bases and at J to 3 bases, leaving 6 bases not matched to a gene. The CDR3 nucleotides read TGTGCCAGCAGCTTAGGAGCGGGAGACATCTACGAGCAGTACTTC. It specifies CASSLGAGDIYEQYF.

Ten or more counts support this clonotype. The chain employs TRBV18 and TRBJ2-7; D gene uncertain. Germline V lookup: CDR1 KGHSH, CDR2 LQKENI. Trimming removed 0 bases at V and 2 bases at J, with 5 bases between. The CDR3 is made up of 13 amino acids. The CDR3 nucleotides are TGTGCCAGCTCACCACCAGGTACCTACGAGCAGTACTTC. Translated: CASSPPGTYEQYF.

This clonotype was counted ten times or more. The chain recombines TRBV6-2 or TRBV6-3 with TRBJ2-7; TRBD2 aligns across 7 bases. Germline V gene data show CDR1 as MNHEY and CDR2 as SVGEGT. The V gene end was trimmed by 5 bases and the J gene end by 3 bases; junction bases not matched to a gene: 4. This CDR3 has 13 amino acids. CDR3 in amino acids: CASSGRDYYEQYF. CDR3 nucleotide sequence: TGTGCCAGCAGTGGGCGGGACTACTACGAGCAGTACTTC.

This clonotype appeared a few times. V is TRBV24-1 and J is TRBJ2-7, with a weak D call TRBD1 (6 bases). V shed 4 bases and J shed 3 bases, with 9 bases lying between them. CDR1 is KGHDR, CDR2 SFDVKD, per germline. The CDR3 is 13 residues long. The CDR3 DNA reads as TGTGCCACCAGTGACATACAGGGCTACGAGCAGTACTTC. Translation gives CATSDIQGYEQYF.

This clonotype was seen many times. The V gene is TRBV7-2, the J gene TRBJ2-5; D is tentatively TRBD1 or TRBD2 (5 bases each). Per the germline V gene, CDR1 is SGHTA and CDR2 is FQGNSA. Trimming removed 6 bases from V and 5 bases from J, with 16 bases in between. The length of the CDR3 is 14 residues. The CDR3 DNA reads TGTGCCAGCAGACGGCCGGGACCCCGGGAGACCCAGTACTTC. It encodes CASRRPGPRETQYF.

The chain carries TRBV30 and TRBJ2-3; 7 bases line up with TRBD2. The CDR3 totals 15 residues. CDR1 is GTSNPN and CDR2 is SVGIG in the germline V gene (reference sequence). With V trimmed by 1 base and J by 2 bases, 6 bases remained unmatched. The CDR3 DNA is TGTGCCTGGAGTGAGGGAGGGAGAATCACAGATACGCAGTATTTT. Translating it yields CAWSEGGRITDTQYF.

This clonotype has a count of ten or more. V is TRBV18 and J is TRBJ1-1; D ambiguous. The CDR3 consists of 15 residues. The V end lost 2 bases, the J end lost 5 bases, and 15 bases lay between the germline ends. The germline gives CDR1 KGHSH, CDR2 LQKENI. The DNA of the CDR3 is TGTGCCAGCTCACCAGGGGTTGGTCGCGAGACTGAAGCTTTCTTT. Translated: CASSPGVGRETEAFF. The complete variable domain, with remaining parts taken from reference TRBV18 and TRBJ1-1, reads NAGVMQNPRHLVRRRGQEARLRCSPMKGHSHVYWYRQLPEEGLKFMVYLQKENIIDESGMPKERFSAEFPKEGPSILRIQQVVRGDSAAYFCASSPGVGRETEAFFGQGTRLTVV.

This clonotype was picked up a small number of times. The chain links TRBV18 to TRBJ2-7; TRBD1 might be the D (5 bases). There are 16 residues in the CDR3. Trimming stripped 1 base from V and 6 bases from J, with 19 bases between. Germline V gene sequence: CDR1 KGHSH, CDR2 LQKENI. As DNA, the CDR3 is TGTGCCAGCTCACCACTCGACACAGGCTTTATTTCCGAGCAGTACTTC. Protein: CASSPLDTGFISEQYF.

The CDR3 sequence: CASSTSVGGPNQPQHF. CDR3 bases: TGTGCCAGCAGTACTAGCGTGGGCGGTCCGAATCAGCCCCAGCATTTT. V gene TRBV6-5 combines with J gene TRBJ1-5; D is ambiguous. V shed 5 bases and J shed 4 bases, with 18 bases lying between them. Germline V CDR1 and CDR2: MNHEY, SVGAGI. The length of the CDR3 is 16 residues.

This clonotype has ten or more counts. The chain joins TRBV27 to TRBJ1-2; 7 positions match TRBD1. This CDR3 has 13 amino acids. CDR1 MNHEY and CDR2 SMNVEV come from the germline V gene (reference sequence). Germline trimming cut 5 bases from V and 6 bases from J; bases unmatched to any gene: 6. CDR3 DNA sequence: TGTGCCAGCAGTCCAAGGGGGCGGGATGGCTACACCTTC. Translation gives CASSPRGRDGYTF.

There are a few counts of this clonotype. V gene TRBV5-5 combines with J gene TRBJ2-1, with 10 bases matching TRBD2. The CDR3 spans 17 residues. Per germline, CDR1 SGHKS and CDR2 YYEKEE (reference sequence). Trimming at V came to 1 base and at J to 0 bases, leaving 4 bases not matched to a gene. CDR3: CASSLYSSGSSYNEQFF. The CDR3 nucleotides read TGTGCCAGCAGCTTGTATTCTAGCGGGAGCTCCTACAATGAGCAGTTCTTC.

In this sample, this clonotype turned up many times. The rearrangement uses TRBV20-1 and TRBJ1-1; weak D call: TRBD1 (5 bases). Trimming pared 1 base from V and 6 bases from J, leaving 6 bases between. From germline, CDR1 is DFQATT and CDR2 SNEGSKA (reference sequence). The CDR3 loop spans 11 amino acids. CDR3 in DNA: TGCAGTGCTAGAGGACAGTCTGAAGCTTTCTTT. This encodes CSARGQSEAFF.

There are many counts of this clonotype. This chain links TRBV12-3 or TRBV12-4 with TRBJ1-6; no clear D. V dropped 6 bases and J dropped 7 bases, with 22 bases sitting between them. The CDR3 runs 17 residues. The CDR3: CASSPSTRFGPNSPLHF. As DNA, the CDR3 is TGTGCCAGCAGCCCCTCTACGCGTTTCGGGCCGAATTCACCCCTCCACTTT.

This clonotype was detected many times. The chain recombines TRBV28 with TRBJ1-5; 9 bases match TRBD1. Germline CDR1 reads MDHEN; CDR2 reads SYDVKM. CDR3 size: 17 residues. V lost 6 bases to trimming and J lost 0 bases; unmatched junction nucleotides: 9. CDR3 bases: TGTGCCAGCAGACGGGACAGGGTTCTCGGTAGCAATCAGCCCCAGCATTTT. Amino acids: CASRRDRVLGSNQPQHF. Full variable domain (missing parts from reference TRBV28 and TRBJ1-5): DVKVTQSSRYLVKRTGEKVFLECVQDMDHENMFWYRQDPGLGLRLIYFSYDVKMKEKGDIPEGYSVSREKKERFSLILESASTNQTSMYLCASRRDRVLGSNQPQHFGDGTRLSIL.

A word on this clonotype: A read error may explain this, as a much larger clone is one base away. J is TRBJ2-1 and V is TRBV11-3; tentatively, D is TRBD2 (6 bases). Germline V lookup: CDR1 SGHNT, CDR2 YENEEA. Trimming took 1 base from V and 0 from J, leaving 13 bases between them. The CDR3 is 17 amino acids. DNA for the CDR3: TGTGCCAGCAGCTTAGGCGGGAATATCGGCTCCTACAATGAGCAGTTCTTC. It yields the protein CASSLGGNIGSYNEQFF.

This clonotype occurred many times. The chain carries TRBV11-1 and TRBJ2-7, with 8 bases that match TRBD1. Trimming took 4 bases from V and 1 from J; bases not matched to a gene: 9. The CDR3 consists of 16 residues. CDR1 and CDR2 from the germline V gene are SGHAT and FQDESV (reference sequence). The CDR3 protein is CASSSTNRDRSYEQYF. DNA of the CDR3: TGTGCCAGCAGCTCCACTAACCGGGACAGGTCCTACGAGCAGTACTTC.

This clonotype has a handful of counts. The genes are TRBV29-1 and TRBJ1-1, with D maybe TRBD1 (5 bases). Germline-derived CDR1 and CDR2 are SQVTM and ANQGSEA. With 0 bases removed from V and 7 bases from J, the gap between germline ends came to 12 bases. This CDR3 is 13 amino acids long. The CDR3 nucleotides are TGCAGCGTTGAAGATGGGGGAGAACGTGAAGCTTTCTTT. This codes for CSVEDGGEREAFF.

The V call is TRBV7-2, the J call TRBJ1-2; D may be TRBD1 (5 bases). This CDR3 has 15 residues. The germline V and J ends were trimmed by 4 bases and 7 bases, with 19 bases remaining between them. Per germline, CDR1 SGHTA and CDR2 FQGNSA. The CDR3 bases are TGTGCCAGCAGCTATAGTAGCGGAGTAGGGGTTGGCTACACCTTC. It encodes CASSYSSGVGVGYTF.

This clonotype occurred many times. This chain joins TRBV20-1 and TRBJ2-7, with D possibly matching TRBD1 (6 bases). Trimming took 3 bases from V and 2 from J, leaving 17 bases between them. This CDR3 comprises 15 residues. Germline lookup yields CDR1 DFQATT and CDR2 SNEGSKA (reference sequence). CDR3 amino acids: CSASPSGTPTYEQYF. The CDR3, as DNA: TGCAGTGCTAGCCCGTCCGGGACACCTACCTACGAGCAGTACTTC.

V is TRBV5-6 and J is TRBJ2-2; D unclear. The germline CDR1 and CDR2 sequences are SGHDT and YYEEEE. The ends were cut back, 0 bases at V and 5 bases at J, with 8 bases in the middle. CDR3 length: 14 residues. DNA for the CDR3: TGTGCCAGCAGCTTGGTTAGTGGAACCGGGGAGCTGTTTTTT. This encodes CASSLVSGTGELFF. Complete variable domain (other parts from reference TRBV5-6 and TRBJ2-2): DAGVTQSPTHLIKTRGQQVTLRCSPKSGHDTVSWYQQALGQGPQFIFQYYEEEERQRGNFPDRFSGHQFPNYSSELNVNALLLGDSALYLCASSLVSGTGELFFGEGSRLTVL.

This clonotype was seen more than once but under ten times. This sequence joins TRBV6-5 and TRBJ1-5; the D gene is possibly TRBD1 (6 bases). V dropped 2 bases and J dropped 0 bases, with 8 bases sitting between them. This CDR3 has 15 amino acids. From germline, CDR1 is MNHEY and CDR2 SVGAGI. CDR3: CASSYGGPSNQPQHF. CDR3 nucleotide sequence: TGTGCCAGCAGTTACGGGGGGCCTAGCAATCAGCCCCAGCATTTT.

The chain uses TRBV7-2 and TRBJ2-7, with 13 bases identical to TRBD2. Germline CDR1 is SGHTA and CDR2 is FQGNSA. With 4 bases clipped from V and 0 bases from J, the junction kept 12 bases outside the gene matches. The CDR3 is 19 amino acids. The DNA for the CDR3 is TGTGCCAGCAGCTCGACTACTAGCGGGAGGGCCAGTAGCTCCTACGAGCAGTACTTC. Translating it yields CASSSTTSGRASSSYEQYF.

The table lists this clonotype with many counts. The chain employs TRBV6-1 and TRBJ2-1, with TRBD2 identical over 11 bases. The germline CDR1 and CDR2 sequences are MNHNS and SASEGT. V shed 5 bases, J shed 5 bases, and the junction held 11 bases outside the gene matches. The CDR3 is 17 amino acids. CDR3 sequence (DNA): TGTGCCAGCAGTCAAGACTTCGGGACTAGCGGTCACAATGAGCAGTTCTTC. Translation gives CASSQDFGTSGHNEQFF.

This clonotype was observed at least ten times. This chain's CDR3 is CASSAGLQGRNYGYTF. As DNA, the CDR3 is TGTGCCAGCAGCGCAGGGTTACAGGGACGTAACTATGGCTACACCTTC. The chain employs TRBV7-2 and TRBJ1-2; the D gene is possibly TRBD1 (6 bases). The CDR3 loop spans 16 amino acids. Trimming stripped 5 bases from V and 1 base from J, with 17 bases between. CDR1 and CDR2 (germline): SGHTA, FQGNSA.

This clonotype was observed at least ten times. This chain connects TRBV6-1 to TRBJ1-1; D unclear. This CDR3 contains 13 residues. Germline CDR1 is MNHNS and CDR2 is SASEGT. The V and J ends lost 6 bases and 2 bases respectively, with 10 bases between them. The CDR3 loop is CASRRTVNTEAFF. The CDR3 DNA follows: TGTGCCAGCAGGAGGACGGTCAACACTGAAGCTTTCTTT.

This chain joins TRBV27 and TRBJ2-1, with 9 bases identical to TRBD2. The CDR3 is 19 amino acids. The V segment lost 5 bases and the J segment 0 bases; nucleotides outside the gene matches: 14. Germline CDR1 and CDR2: MNHEY and SMNVEV (reference sequence). In nucleotides, the CDR3 is TGTGCCAGCAGTCACACAGGATGGGCTAGCGGGGACTCCTACAATGAGCAGTTCTTC. It yields the protein CASSHTGWASGDSYNEQFF.

The table lists this clonotype with many counts. The chain employs TRBV5-1 and TRBJ1-1; the D gene is possibly TRBD1 (5 bases). The CDR3 runs to 12 residues. V gave up 1 base and J gave up 8 bases, with 9 bases separating them. The V gene's germline CDR1 is SGHRS and CDR2 YFSETQ. The CDR3 DNA follows: TGCGCCAGCAGCTTGCCTGGGGGGGAAGCTTTCTTT. The encoded protein is CASSLPGGEAFF.

This clonotype was counted at least ten times. This chain connects TRBV6-5 to TRBJ1-5, with D possibly TRBD1 on 5 matching bases. Germline V lookup: CDR1 MNHEY, CDR2 SVGAGI. Trimming took off 2 bases at V and 1 base at J, with 9 bases between the two ends. This CDR3 contains 15 residues. CDR3 sequence: CASSYLGPSNQPQHF. The CDR3 region has the DNA TGTGCCAGCAGTTACCTGGGGCCCAGCAATCAGCCCCAGCATTTT.